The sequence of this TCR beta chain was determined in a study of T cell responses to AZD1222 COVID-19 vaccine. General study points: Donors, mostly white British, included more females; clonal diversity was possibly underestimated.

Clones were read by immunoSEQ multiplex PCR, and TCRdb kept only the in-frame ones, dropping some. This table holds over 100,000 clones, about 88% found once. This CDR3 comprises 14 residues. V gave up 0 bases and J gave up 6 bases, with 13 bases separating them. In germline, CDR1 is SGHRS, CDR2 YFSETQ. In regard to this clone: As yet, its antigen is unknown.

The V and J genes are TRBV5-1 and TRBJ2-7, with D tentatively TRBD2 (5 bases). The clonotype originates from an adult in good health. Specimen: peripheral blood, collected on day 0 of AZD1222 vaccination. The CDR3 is CASSLASGIGEQYV. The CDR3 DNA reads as TGCGCCAGCAGCTTGGCCTCGGGAATTGGCGAGCAGTACGTC.